Each of the 15 T cell receptor beta chains below was sequenced from the same sample in a study of CD8+CD57+ T cells in acquired aplastic anemia. The use of genomic DNA as template underpinned the TCR beta VDJ and CDR3 profiling. In TCRdb, the reads were re-called with MiXCR into one record per CDR3 protein. In the table there are 150,000 to 180,000 distinct CDR3 sequences, about 52% of which are singletons. Patients sequenced had flow cytometry evidence of CD8+CD57+ cell expansion. The specimen was sorted CD4+, CD8+, or CD8+CD57+ T cells (not recorded which) from PBMCs. The receptors come from a human donor with aplastic anemia.

The J gene is TRBJ1-1, the V gene TRBV4-2, with no clear D. The CDR3 is made up of 13 amino acids. Trimming stripped 0 bases from V and 10 bases from J, with 12 bases between. Germline CDR1 is LGHNA and CDR2 is YNFKEQ. The CDR3 DNA is TGTGCCAGCAGCCAAGAGAGAATGGACCCAGCTTTCTTT. Translating it yields CASSQERMDPAFF.

The chain has TRBV10-1 and TRBJ2-7; D is unclear. With 0 bases removed from V and 0 bases from J, the gap between germline ends came to 12 bases. The germline V gene encodes CDR1 WNHNN and CDR2 SYGVQD (reference sequence). The CDR3 has 16 residues. CDR3 sequence reads: CASSESARDSSYEQYF. DNA for the CDR3: TGCGCCAGCAGTGAGTCGGCAAGGGATAGCTCCTACGAGCAGTACTTC.

In its sample, this clonotype was seen once. The chain has TRBV20-1 and TRBJ2-7, with TRBD2 matching over 8 bases. With V trimmed by 4 bases and J by 5 bases, 4 bases remained unmatched. Germline assignment: CDR1 DFQATT and CDR2 SNEGSKA (reference sequence). This CDR3 region has 12 residues. The CDR3 nucleotides read TGCAGTGCTACCGACGGGGGGGACGAGCAGTACTTC. It translates to CSATDGGDEQYF.

The sample holds many counts of this clonotype. The CDR3 coding sequence is TGTGCCAGCAGTGCTGGCGCTCCGGCAGCCCAACTCCGACCTCAAAAATTTGGCTACACCTTC. Translated: CASSAGAPAAQLRPQKFGYTF. The rearrangement uses TRBV25-1 and TRBJ1-2; D gene unclear. Germline V CDR1 and CDR2: MGHDK, SYGVNS. V lost 4 bases, J lost 7 bases, and 37 bases lay in between. The CDR3 is 21 amino acids.

V usage is TRBV7-9 and J usage is TRBJ2-7; no clear D gene. V was clipped by 1 base and J by 3 bases, with 7 bases between them. Germline lookup yields CDR1 SEHNR and CDR2 FQNEAQ (reference sequence). The CDR3 covers 13 residues. CDR3 in amino acids: CASSLVFSYEQYF. The CDR3 region has the DNA TGTGCCAGCAGCTTAGTTTTCAGCTACGAGCAGTACTTC. Full variable domain (remainder filled in from reference TRBV7-9 and TRBJ2-7): DTGVSQNPRHKITKRGQNVTFRCDPISEHNRLYWYRQTLGQGPEFLTYFQNEAQLEKSRLLSDRFSAERPKGSFSTLEIQRTEQGDSAMYLCASSLVFSYEQYFGPGTRLTVT.

A remark on this clonotype: A read error is possible here, since a much larger clone lies one base away. CDR3 residues: CASSEAQGRGTEAFF. CDR3 bases: TGTGCCAGCAGTGAAGCGCAAGGGCGGGGCACTGAAGCTTTCTTT. The chain uses TRBV6-1 and TRBJ1-1; no firm D call. V was trimmed by 0 bases and J by 4 bases, leaving 12 bases between them. This CDR3 region has 15 residues. Germline CDR1 reads MNHNS; CDR2 reads SASEGT.

V usage is TRBV24-1 and J usage is TRBJ1-2, with D possibly TRBD1 on 5 matching bases. In germline, CDR1 is KGHDR, CDR2 SFDVKD. The V end lost 4 bases, the J end lost 8 bases, and 13 bases lay between the germline ends. CDR3 length: 13 amino acids. The CDR3 region has the DNA TGTGCCACCAGTGACCTTTCGGGGGTAGGCTACACCTTC. This encodes CATSDLSGVGYTF.

The chain joins TRBV12-3 or TRBV12-4 to TRBJ2-7; tentative D call: TRBD2 (6 bases). The CDR3 extends over 14 amino acids. The germline V and J ends were trimmed by 5 bases and 3 bases, with 14 bases remaining between them. The CDR3 coding sequence is TGTGCCAGCAGTAGGGCGGGGCGCGACTACGAGCAGTACTTC. It codes for CASSRAGRDYEQYF.

The V gene is TRBV10-3, the J gene TRBJ2-5, with TRBD1 matching over 7 bases. The J segment lost 2 bases and the V segment lost 4 bases, leaving 1 base of the junction unmatched. There are 13 residues in the CDR3. Looked up from germline, CDR1 is ENHRY and CDR2 is SYGVKD. The CDR3 DNA sequence: TGTGCCATCAGTGGGACAGGACAAGAGACCCAGTACTTC. It encodes CAISGTGQETQYF.

About this clonotype itself: A much larger clone lies one base from this, so it may be a read error. The CDR3 spells CASSPLPGRNTEVFF. Here the CDR3 DNA reads TGTGCCAGCAGCCCCCTTCCTGGGAGGAACACTGAAGTTTTCTTT. The genes are TRBV3-1 and TRBJ1-1; D uncertain. Germline assignment: CDR1 LGHDT and CDR2 YNNKEL (reference sequence). This CDR3 is built from 15 residues.

The chain combines TRBV2 with TRBJ2-7, with a tentative D call TRBD1 (5 bases). V was pared by 8 bases and J by 1 base, with 9 bases between. Germline CDR1 is SNHLY and CDR2 is FYNNEI. The CDR3 is 12 amino acids. This chain's CDR3 is CASQGSSYEQYF. For the CDR3, the DNA is TGTGCCAGCCAGGGAAGTTCCTACGAGCAGTACTTC.

Ten or more counts support this clonotype. This chain connects TRBV19 to TRBJ2-7, with D tentatively TRBD2 (6 bases). The V end lost 3 bases, the J end lost 7 bases, and 10 bases lay between the germline ends. CDR1 is LNHDA and CDR2 is SQIVND in the germline V gene (reference sequence). This CDR3 region has 12 residues. DNA of the CDR3: TGTGCCAGTAGTATTCGGGGGAATGAGCAGTACTTC. Its translation is CASSIRGNEQYF.

This rearrangement joins TRBV19 to TRBJ1-3; TRBD1 aligns across 9 bases. The CDR3 is made up of 14 amino acids. From germline, CDR1 is LNHDA and CDR2 SQIVND (reference sequence). The junction had 2 bases not matched to a gene; V was cut back by 6 bases and J by 2 bases. The CDR3 nucleotides read TGTGCCAGTAGAAGGGACAGGGCTGGAAACACCATATATTTT. It is translated as CASRRDRAGNTIYF.

The chain joins TRBV29-1 to TRBJ1-1; 9 bases align to TRBD1. J gave up 4 bases and V 6 bases, and 6 bases lay outside the gene matches. The CDR3 runs 13 residues. Germline V gene lookup returns CDR1 SQVTM and CDR2 ANQGSEA. Written as DNA, the CDR3 is TGCAGCGTCAGCCGGACAGGGGCCACTGAAGCTTTCTTT. It encodes CSVSRTGATEAFF.

For the CDR3, the DNA is TGTGCCAGCAGCGCAGGCGGTACGCGCTCCCCGTACTTC. It translates to CASSAGGTRSPYF. The chain is built from TRBV5-5 and TRBJ2-5, with D uncertain. The V end was cut by 4 bases, the J end by 13 bases, with 20 bases between. There are 13 residues in the CDR3. Germline V gene sequence: CDR1 SGHKS, CDR2 YYEKEE (reference sequence).